This TCR beta chain was profiled in a study of T cell repertoires in cytomegalovirus infection. Background on the study: Shared public TCR beta signatures pointed to both CMV infection and a matching HLA type.

V trimming: 3 bases; J trimming: 6 bases; junction bases outside the gene matches: 6. This CDR3 has 14 residues. Germline assignment: CDR1 MDHEN and CDR2 SYDVKM. TCRdb analysed the reads with MiXCR anew, one entry per CDR3 protein. The sample includes fewer than 300,000 distinct CDR3 sequences, about a quarter seen only once; the top ten take about 15%. The chain employs TRBV28 and TRBJ2-3; 7 bases are shared with TRBD2. The sequenced sample consisted of PBMCs. The clonotype comes from a human donor in good health (CMV status not recorded). Some clones in this sample may be carry-over from other donors' samples. In DNA form, the CDR3 reads TGTGCCAGCAGTTTCTCGCGGGAGTTGGATACGCAGTATTTT. Amino acids: CASSFSRELDTQYF.